One sample yielded the 2 T cell receptor beta chains listed below, sequenced in a study of T cell repertoires in cytomegalovirus infection. TCRdb called the reads again in MiXCR, with one record for every CDR3 protein. The sample yields 20,000 to 25,000 distinct CDR3 sequences, around 40% seen once. Their antigens are not known. The sample in question was CD8+ T cells from cultured PBMCs, obtained from culture after CMV antigen stimulation. The receptors shown here come from a human donor in good health (CMV status not recorded). Some clones in this sample may be carry-over from other donors' samples.

This clonotype was observed a single time. The gene calls are TRBV18 and TRBJ2-1, with D unresolved. The CDR3 contains 14 residues. V was shortened by 3 bases and J by 4 bases, with 10 bases between the two germline ends. Per germline, CDR1 KGHSH and CDR2 LQKENI. In nucleotides, the CDR3 is TGTGCCAGCTCACCGCCGGACGGATACAATGAGCAGTTCTTC. Translation: CASSPPDGYNEQFF.

The chain joins TRBV12-3 or TRBV12-4 to TRBJ2-1; the D is unclear. V shed 1 base and J shed 7 bases, with 8 bases lying between them. CDR3 length: 13 amino acids. The CDR3 DNA follows: TGTGCCAGCAGTTTAGTCCTAGGTAATGAGCAGTTCTTC. Its protein product is CASSLVLGNEQFF.